This T cell receptor beta chain was retrieved from a study of Ad26.COV2.S vaccination and SARS-CoV-2 variants. Study context: Administration of Ad26.COV2.S was intramuscular, either once or twice 56 days apart.

Concerning this clone itself: Antigen unknown.

V lost 4 bases, J lost 8 bases, and 5 bases stayed unmatched. The CDR3 has 14 residues. In germline, CDR1 is LNHDA, CDR2 SQIVND (reference sequence). The table came from immunoSEQ multiplex PCR; TCRdb's copy has only in-frame clones and leaves some out. The sample lists about 350,000 clones; 87% were seen once. Study-wide points: Participants given vaccine showed non-spike TCR breadth similar to that of placebo recipients. Substantial breadth was reportedly displayed by spike-specific CD8+ and CD4+ T cell responses after vaccination. An underestimation of total T cell responses may have resulted from the TCR breadth and depth analyses.

Stated treatment: over 15 received Ad26.COV2.S at low or high dose, single or two shots; roughly 5 received placebo; per-sample allocation not given. Specimen acquisition occurred on day 63 following the initial vaccine or placebo injection. This TCR derives from a person between 18 and 60 years old who received the Ad26.COV2.S COVID-19 vaccine or a placebo. Here the sequenced sample was peripheral blood, taken in a trial of Ad26.COV2.S vaccine versus placebo. The rearrangement links TRBV19 to TRBJ2-1; 10 bases fit TRBD1. The CDR3 DNA sequence: TGTGCCAGTAGTACCTGGGACAGGGGCCATGAGCAGTTCTTC. Translated: CASSTWDRGHEQFF.